A selection of T cell receptor beta chains follows, all from one sample in a study of OX40 agonist ivuxolimab in advanced cancers. Profiling relied on immunoSEQ multiplex PCR, and the TCRdb table lists in-frame clones only, not all of them. The table lists 50,000 to 65,000 clones, around 85% of them singletons. The specimen was CD4+ or CD8+ T cells sorted from blood, collected in a trial of the OX40 agonist ivuxolimab. These receptors originate from an adult with an advanced solid tumor such as melanoma, head and neck, liver or kidney cancer. CDR3s include the opening cysteine and the closing phenylalanine or tryptophan.

TRBV19	.	CASSTPLVGGSSYEQYF
TRBV18	TRBJ2-1	CASSPPTSGGAQFF
TRBV19	TRBJ2-7	CASSIGLAGEIYEQYF
TRBV19	TRBJ1-6	CASNPRNNSPLHF
TRBV11-2	TRBJ1-6	CASSTNADSPLHF
TRBV5-6	TRBJ1-5	CASSLAGTGTRNQPQHF
TRBV6-4	TRBJ1-1	CASSEAPGGSTEAFF
TRBV6-5	TRBJ1-1	CASTPPLGKGTEAFF
TRBV30	TRBJ2-3	CAWGVGALVSSTDTQYF
TRBV18	TRBJ2-7	CASSPLRDRAEQYF
TRBV5-1	TRBJ1-2	CASSQEGGYGYTF
TRBV6-1	TRBJ2-7	CASRSDNLSIYEQYF
TRBV7-2	TRBJ1-5	CASSPGTGGNQPQHF
TRBV11-2	TRBJ2-5	CASSLEALAGGLRTQYF
TRBV5-1	TRBJ1-1	CASSRYQGNTEAFF
TRBV7-9	TRBJ1-6	CASSLVGDNSPLHF
TRBV18	TRBJ1-1	CASSPRDTEAFF
TRBV28	TRBJ2-3	CASSKTSGGGDTQYF
TRBV19	TRBJ1-2	CASSMVTGGTYGYTF
TRBV4-1	TRBJ2-7	CASSQGLANYEQYF
TRBV7-3	TRBJ2-6	CASSRDRTSGANVLTF
TRBV28	TRBJ1-3	CASLSRDTIYF
TRBV28	TRBJ1-1	CASNTDQGETEAFF
TRBV29-1	TRBJ1-1	CSVRAGTGSMNTEAFF
TRBV28	TRBJ2-7	CASSKSGGTGGNEQYF
TRBV11-2	TRBJ2-3	CASSPQGSFTDTQYF
TRBV6-1	TRBJ1-4	CASSEDVVGEGYNEKLFF
TRBV9	TRBJ1-2	CASSVVQGPGGYTF
TRBV10-3	TRBJ1-5	CAVGMGPGGDNQPQHF
TRBV10-3	TRBJ1-3	CAITGGPGNTIYF
TRBV7-2	TRBJ2-3	CASSLLAGAPTDTQYF
TRBV5-1	TRBJ2-7	CASSWGERYEQYF
TRBV19	TRBJ2-5	CASSIIAGMYETQYF
TRBV19	TRBJ1-5	CASSIGNAGDQPQHF
TRBV6-1	TRBJ1-1	CASSEYRGGRNTEAFF
TRBV6-4	TRBJ2-7	CASSDSILAGGPDDEQYF
TRBV7-6	TRBJ1-3	CASSYVPDNTGENTIYF
TRBV12-5	TRBJ1-6	CASVYMGESSYNSPLHF
TRBV27	TRBJ2-7	CASSLGQLYEQYF
TRBV19	TRBJ2-4	CASSITGTKNIQYF
TRBV27	TRBJ1-6	CASSFSTRGTGSPLHF
TRBV5-1	TRBJ1-1	CASSLDDPNTEAFF
TRBV19	TRBJ1-1	CASSRDRRNTEAFF
TRBV30	TRBJ1-1	CAWIQGGTEAFF
TRBV10-3	TRBJ2-1	CAISGDGQGGNEQFF
TRBV30	TRBJ1-2	CAWSAGQGANYGYTF